This T cell receptor beta chain was sequenced during a study of T cells in Graves' hyperthyroidism and ophthalmopathy. Looking at the study overall: Upon initial diagnosis and before any treatment, peripheral blood was collected.

This clonotype was detected a few times. Its specificity is not known. Regions amplified from RNA transcripts were the TCR beta CDR3 regions. Carried out on the TCR CDR3, a first-round RT-PCR used the HTBI primer set. TCRdb analysed the multiplex PCR reads with MiXCR anew, one entry per CDR3 protein. Of 300,000 to 400,000 distinct CDR3 sequences in the sample, roughly 14% are singletons; the top ten hold under 30%. Study results and limitations: From stable hyperthyroidism, ophthalmopathy was set apart by a 13 V-J model. Peripheral blood also featured most of the thyroid clonotypes expanded above 0.001.

It was around 11 ml of fresh peripheral blood that supplied the PBMCs. The germline gives CDR1 SGHVS, CDR2 FQNEAQ. Trimming removed 1 base at V and 8 bases at J, with 20 bases between. The CDR3 sequence is 16 residues long. This clonotype was sampled from a woman under 40 with Graves' hyperthyroidism. The specimen was blood. The rearrangement uses TRBV7-8 and TRBJ1-2, with D possibly TRBD1 on 6 matching bases. The CDR3 protein is CASSLESVGGQGGYTF. The CDR3 nucleotides are TGTGCCAGCAGCTTAGAGTCGGTCGGGGGGCAGGGCGGCTACACCTTC.